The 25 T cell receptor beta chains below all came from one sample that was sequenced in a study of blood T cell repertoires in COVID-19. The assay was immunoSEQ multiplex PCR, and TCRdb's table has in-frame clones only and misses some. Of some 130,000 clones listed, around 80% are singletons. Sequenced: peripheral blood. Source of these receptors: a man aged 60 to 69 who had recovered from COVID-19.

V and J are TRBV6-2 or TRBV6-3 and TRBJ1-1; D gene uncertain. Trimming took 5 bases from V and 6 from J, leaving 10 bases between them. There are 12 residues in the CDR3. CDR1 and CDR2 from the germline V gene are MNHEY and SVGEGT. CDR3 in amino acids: CASSHGEAEAFF. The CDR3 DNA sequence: TGTGCCAGCAGTCATGGAGAGGCTGAAGCTTTCTTT.

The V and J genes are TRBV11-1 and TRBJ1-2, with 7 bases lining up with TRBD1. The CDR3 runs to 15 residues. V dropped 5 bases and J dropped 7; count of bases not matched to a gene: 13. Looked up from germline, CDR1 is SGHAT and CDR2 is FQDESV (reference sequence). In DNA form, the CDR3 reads TGTGCCAGCAGCCCATCCAGGGGGACACTTTTTGGCTACACCTTC. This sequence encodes CASSPSRGTLFGYTF.

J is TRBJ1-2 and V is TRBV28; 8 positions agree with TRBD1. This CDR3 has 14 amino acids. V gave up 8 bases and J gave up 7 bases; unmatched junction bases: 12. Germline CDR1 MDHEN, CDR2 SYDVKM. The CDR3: CASRQGQGGSGYTF. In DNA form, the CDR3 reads TGTGCCAGCCGACAGGGGCAGGGTGGGTCTGGCTACACCTTC.

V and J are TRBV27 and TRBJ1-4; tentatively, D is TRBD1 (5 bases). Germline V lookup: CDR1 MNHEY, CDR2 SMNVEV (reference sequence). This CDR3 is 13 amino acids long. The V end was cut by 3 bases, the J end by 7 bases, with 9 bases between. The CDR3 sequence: CASSFRQSEKLFF. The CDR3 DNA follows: TGTGCCAGCAGTTTTCGACAGAGTGAAAAACTGTTTTTT. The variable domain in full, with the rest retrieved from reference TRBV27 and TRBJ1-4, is EAQVTQNPRYLITVTGKKLTVTCSQNMNHEYMSWYRQDPGLGLRQIYYSMNVEVTDKGDVPEGYKVSRKEKRNFPLILESPSPNQTSLYFCASSFRQSEKLFFGSGTQLSVL.

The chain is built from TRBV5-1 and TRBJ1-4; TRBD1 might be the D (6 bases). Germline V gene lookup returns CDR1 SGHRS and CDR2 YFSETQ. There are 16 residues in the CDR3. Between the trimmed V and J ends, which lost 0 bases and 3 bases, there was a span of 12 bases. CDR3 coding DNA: TGCGCCAGCAGCTTGGCCGGGGGGCGATCTAATGAAAAACTGTTTTTT. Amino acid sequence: CASSLAGGRSNEKLFF.

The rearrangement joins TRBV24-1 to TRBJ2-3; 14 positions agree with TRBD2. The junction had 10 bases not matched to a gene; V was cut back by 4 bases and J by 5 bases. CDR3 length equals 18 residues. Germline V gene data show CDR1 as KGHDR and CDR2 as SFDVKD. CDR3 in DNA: TGTGCCACCAGTGACCGCGGGACTAGCGGGGGTAGAGAAGATACGCAGTATTTT. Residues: CATSDRGTSGGREDTQYF.

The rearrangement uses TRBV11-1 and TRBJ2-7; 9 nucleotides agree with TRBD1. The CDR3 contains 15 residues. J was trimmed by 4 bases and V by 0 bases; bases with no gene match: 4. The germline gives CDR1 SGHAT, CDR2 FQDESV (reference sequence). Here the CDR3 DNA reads TGTGCCAGCAGCTTAGCGCCGGGACAGGGATACGAGCAGTACTTC. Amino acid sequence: CASSLAPGQGYEQYF. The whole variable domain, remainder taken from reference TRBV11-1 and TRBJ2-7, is EAEVAQSPRYKITEKSQAVAFWCDPISGHATLYWYRQILGQGPELLVQFQDESVVDDSQLPKDRFSAERLKGVDSTLKIQPAELGDSAMYLCASSLAPGQGYEQYFGPGTRLTVT.

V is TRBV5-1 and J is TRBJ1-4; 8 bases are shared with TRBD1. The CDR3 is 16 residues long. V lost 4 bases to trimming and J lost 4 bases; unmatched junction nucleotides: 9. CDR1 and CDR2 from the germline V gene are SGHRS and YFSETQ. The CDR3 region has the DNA TGCGCCAGCAGCCTACTTAGGACAGGGAGTAATGAAAAACTGTTTTTT. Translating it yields CASSLLRTGSNEKLFF.

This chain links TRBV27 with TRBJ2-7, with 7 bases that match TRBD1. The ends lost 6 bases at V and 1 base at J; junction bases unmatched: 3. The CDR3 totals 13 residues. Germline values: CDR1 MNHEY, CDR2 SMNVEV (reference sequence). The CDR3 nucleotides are TGTGCCAGCAGGGGGACAGCATCCTACGAGCAGTACTTC. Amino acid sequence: CASRGTASYEQYF.

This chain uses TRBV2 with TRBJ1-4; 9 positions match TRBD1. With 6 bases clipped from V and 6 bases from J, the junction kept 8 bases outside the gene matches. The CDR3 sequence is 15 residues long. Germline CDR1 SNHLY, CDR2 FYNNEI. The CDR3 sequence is CASRGRTGEYEKLFF. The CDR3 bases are TGTGCCAGCAGGGGCCGGACAGGGGAGTATGAAAAACTGTTTTTT. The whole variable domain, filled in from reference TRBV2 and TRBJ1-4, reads EPEVTQTPSHQVTQMGQEVILRCVPISNHLYFYWYRQILGQKVEFLVSFYNNEISEKSEIFDDQFSVERPDGSNFTLKIRSTKLEDSAMYFCASRGRTGEYEKLFFGSGTQLSVL.

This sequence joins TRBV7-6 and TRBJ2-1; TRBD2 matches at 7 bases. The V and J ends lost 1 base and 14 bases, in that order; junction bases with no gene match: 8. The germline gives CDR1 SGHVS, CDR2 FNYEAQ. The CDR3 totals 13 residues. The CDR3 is CASSLEAGRDKFF. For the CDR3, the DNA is TGTGCCAGCAGCTTAGAGGCGGGGAGGGATAAGTTCTTC.

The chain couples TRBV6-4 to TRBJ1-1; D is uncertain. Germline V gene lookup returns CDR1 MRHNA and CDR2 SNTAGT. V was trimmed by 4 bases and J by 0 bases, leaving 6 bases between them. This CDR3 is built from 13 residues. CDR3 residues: CASSVSVNTEAFF. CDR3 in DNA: TGTGCCAGCAGTGTTTCCGTGAACACTGAAGCTTTCTTT.

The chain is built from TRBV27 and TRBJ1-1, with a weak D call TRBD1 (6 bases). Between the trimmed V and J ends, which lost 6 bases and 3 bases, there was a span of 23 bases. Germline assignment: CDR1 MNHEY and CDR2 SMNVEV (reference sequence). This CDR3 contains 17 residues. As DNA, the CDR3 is TGTGCCAGCAGGAGGTTACCGGGGGGGCAGATGGACACTGAAGCTTTCTTT. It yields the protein CASRRLPGGQMDTEAFF.

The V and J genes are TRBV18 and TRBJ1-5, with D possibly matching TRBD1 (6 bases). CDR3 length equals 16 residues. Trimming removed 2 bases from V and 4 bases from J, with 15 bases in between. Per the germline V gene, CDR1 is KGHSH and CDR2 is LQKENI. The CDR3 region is CASSPNQGLENQPQHF. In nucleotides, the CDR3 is TGTGCCAGCTCACCAAATCAGGGGCTCGAAAATCAGCCCCAGCATTTT.

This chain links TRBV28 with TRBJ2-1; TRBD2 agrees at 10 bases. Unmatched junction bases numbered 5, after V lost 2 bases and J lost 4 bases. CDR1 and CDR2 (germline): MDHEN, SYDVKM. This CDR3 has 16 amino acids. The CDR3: CASSLEAGGPYNEQFF. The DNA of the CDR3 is TGTGCCAGCAGTTTAGAAGCGGGGGGGCCGTACAATGAGCAGTTCTTC. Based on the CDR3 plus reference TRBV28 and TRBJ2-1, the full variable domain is DVKVTQSSRYLVKRTGEKVFLECVQDMDHENMFWYRQDPGLGLRLIYFSYDVKMKEKGDIPEGYSVSREKKERFSLILESASTNQTSMYLCASSLEAGGPYNEQFFGPGTRLTVL.

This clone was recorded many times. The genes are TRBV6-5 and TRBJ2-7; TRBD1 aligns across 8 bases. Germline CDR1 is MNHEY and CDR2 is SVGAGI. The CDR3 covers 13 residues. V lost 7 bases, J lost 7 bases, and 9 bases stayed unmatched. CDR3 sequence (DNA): TGTGCCAGCAAGCTGGCAGGGGGCGAAGAGCAGTACTTC. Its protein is CASKLAGGEEQYF.

This CDR3 is CATAGANQPQHF. The DNA for the CDR3 is TGTGCCACCGCAGGGGCTAATCAGCCCCAGCATTTT. This rearrangement joins TRBV24-1 to TRBJ1-5; D perhaps matches TRBD1 (6 bases). The CDR3 runs to 12 residues. Germline CDR1 is KGHDR and CDR2 is SFDVKD. Trimming pared 9 bases from V and 4 bases from J, leaving 9 bases between.

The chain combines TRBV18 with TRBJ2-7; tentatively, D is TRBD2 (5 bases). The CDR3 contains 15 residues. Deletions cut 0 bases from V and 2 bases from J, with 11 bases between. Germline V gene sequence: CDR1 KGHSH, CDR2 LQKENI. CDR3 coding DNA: TGTGCCAGCTCACCACCGTTGGCGGGTACCTACGAGCAGTACTTC. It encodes CASSPPLAGTYEQYF. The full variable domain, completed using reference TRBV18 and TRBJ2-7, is NAGVMQNPRHLVRRRGQEARLRCSPMKGHSHVYWYRQLPEEGLKFMVYLQKENIIDESGMPKERFSAEFPKEGPSILRIQQVVRGDSAAYFCASSPPLAGTYEQYFGPGTRLTVT.

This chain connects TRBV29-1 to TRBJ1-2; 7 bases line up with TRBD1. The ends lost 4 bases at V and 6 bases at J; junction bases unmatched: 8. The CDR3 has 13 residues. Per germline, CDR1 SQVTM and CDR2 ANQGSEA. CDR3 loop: CSVVRDSGNGYTF. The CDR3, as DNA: TGCAGCGTTGTTCGGGACAGCGGTAATGGCTACACCTTC.

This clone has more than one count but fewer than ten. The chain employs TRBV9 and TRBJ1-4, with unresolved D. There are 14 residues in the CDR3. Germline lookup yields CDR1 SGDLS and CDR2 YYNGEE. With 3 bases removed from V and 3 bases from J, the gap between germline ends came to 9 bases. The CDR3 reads CASSAGVANEKLFF. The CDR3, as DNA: TGTGCCAGCAGCGCCGGGGTGGCTAATGAAAAACTGTTTTTT.

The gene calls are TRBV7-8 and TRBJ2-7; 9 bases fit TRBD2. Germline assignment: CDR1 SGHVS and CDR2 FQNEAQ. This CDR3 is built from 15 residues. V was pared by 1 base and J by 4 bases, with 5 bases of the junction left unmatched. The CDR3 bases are TGTGCCAGCAGCTTAGAACTAGCGGGCCGTTACGAGCAGTACTTC. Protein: CASSLELAGRYEQYF.

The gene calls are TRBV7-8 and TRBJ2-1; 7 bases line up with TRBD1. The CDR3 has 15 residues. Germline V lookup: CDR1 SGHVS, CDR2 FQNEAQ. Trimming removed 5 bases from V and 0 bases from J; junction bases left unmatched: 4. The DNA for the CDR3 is TGTGCCAGCAGCCCTCGGGACAGCTCCTACAATGAGCAGTTCTTC. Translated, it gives CASSPRDSSYNEQFF.

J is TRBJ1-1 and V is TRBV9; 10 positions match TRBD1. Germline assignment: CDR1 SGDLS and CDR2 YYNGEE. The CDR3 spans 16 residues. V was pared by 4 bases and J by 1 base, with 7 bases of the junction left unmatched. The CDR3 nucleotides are TGTGCCAGCAGCAACCGACAGGGGGCCCCGAACACTGAAGCTTTCTTT. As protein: CASSNRQGAPNTEAFF.

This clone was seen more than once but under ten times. The CDR3 spells CASSLGPPGQGHEQYF. CDR3 nucleotides: TGTGCCAGCAGCTTAGGACCCCCGGGACAGGGCCACGAGCAGTACTTC. The rearrangement uses TRBV7-2 and TRBJ2-7, with TRBD1 matching 9 bases. The V and J ends lost 1 base and 5 bases, in that order; junction bases with no gene match: 9. Germline assignment: CDR1 SGHTA and CDR2 FQGNSA. The length of the CDR3 is 16 residues.

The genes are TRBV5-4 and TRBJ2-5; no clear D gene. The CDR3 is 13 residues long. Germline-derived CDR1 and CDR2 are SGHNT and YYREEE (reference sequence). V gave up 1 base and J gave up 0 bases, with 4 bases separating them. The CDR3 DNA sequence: TGTGCCAGCAGCTTGACTAACCAAGAGACCCAGTACTTC. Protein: CASSLTNQETQYF.